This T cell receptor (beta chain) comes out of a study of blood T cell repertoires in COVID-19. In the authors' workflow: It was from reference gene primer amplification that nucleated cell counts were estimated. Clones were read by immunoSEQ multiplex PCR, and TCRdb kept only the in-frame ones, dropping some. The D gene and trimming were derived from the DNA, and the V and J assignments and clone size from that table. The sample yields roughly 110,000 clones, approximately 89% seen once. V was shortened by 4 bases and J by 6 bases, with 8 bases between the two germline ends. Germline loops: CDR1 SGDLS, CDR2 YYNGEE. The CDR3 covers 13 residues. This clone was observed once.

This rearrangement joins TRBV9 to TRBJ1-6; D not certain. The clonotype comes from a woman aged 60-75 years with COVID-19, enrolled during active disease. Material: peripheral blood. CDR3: CASSPTGNSPLHF. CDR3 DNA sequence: TGTGCCAGCAGCCCTACGGGTAATTCACCCCTCCACTTT. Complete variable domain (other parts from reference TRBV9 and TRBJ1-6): DSGVTQTPKHLITATGQRVTLRCSPRSGDLSVYWYQQSLDQGLQFLIQYYNGEERAKGNILERFSAQQFPDLHSELNLSSLELGDSALYFCASSPTGNSPLHFGNGTRLTVT.